Following are 12 T cell receptor beta chains from one sample sequenced in a study of blood T cell repertoires in COVID-19. Assay used: immunoSEQ multiplex PCR; TCRdb lists only in-frame clones, some missing. The repertoire includes about 130,000 clones, 90% of them detected once, and around 3.6% sits in the top ten. The sample comprised peripheral blood. All receptors derive from a man aged 50-59 years with active COVID-19.

The V gene is TRBV3-1 (or the pseudogene TRBV3-2), the J gene TRBJ2-2; possibly TRBD1 for D (6 bases). Germline CDR1 reads LGHDT; CDR2 reads YNNKEL (reference sequence). With 3 bases removed from V and 1 base from J, the gap between germline ends came to 15 bases. The length of the CDR3 is 17 residues. CDR3 protein: CASSHPSGTMNTGELFF. In DNA, the CDR3 is TGTGCCAGCAGCCATCCCTCCGGGACAATGAACACCGGGGAGCTGTTTTTT.

This clone appeared a single time. The J gene is TRBJ2-3, the V gene TRBV5-5; tentative D call: TRBD2 (6 bases). V lost 5 bases and J 3 bases, leaving 22 bases between the germline ends. This CDR3 has 17 amino acids. CDR1 and CDR2 (germline): SGHKS, YYEKEE (reference sequence). The CDR3 DNA follows: TGTGCCAGCAGTTTCCCCTCCGGGGGAGTCCTAACAGATACGCAGTATTTT. Protein product: CASSFPSGGVLTDTQYF.

There are a few counts of this clone. The chain joins TRBV3-1 (or the pseudogene TRBV3-2) to TRBJ2-7; TRBD1 agrees at 8 bases. Germline V gene data show CDR1 as LGHDT and CDR2 as YNNKEL (reference sequence). V lost 5 bases and J lost 11; bases outside the gene matches: 11. The CDR3 contains 13 residues. CDR3 sequence (DNA): TGTGCCAGCAGCGGAGCCGACAGGGGAGTTAAGTACTTC. Amino acid sequence: CASSGADRGVKYF.

The V gene is TRBV5-5, the J gene TRBJ1-1; D not certain. The germline V gene has CDR1 SGHKS and CDR2 YYEKEE (reference sequence). V was pared by 2 bases and J by 1 base, with 6 bases between. The CDR3 totals 13 residues. As DNA, the CDR3 is TGTGCCAGCAGCTTTAATCCGAACACTGAAGCTTTCTTT. Its protein product is CASSFNPNTEAFF.

This sequence joins TRBV28 and TRBJ2-1, with TRBD2 matching 12 bases. The length of the CDR3 is 13 residues. Losses at the gene ends were 6 bases for V and 8 bases for J; bases not matched to a gene: 2. Germline CDR1 is MDHEN and CDR2 is SYDVKM. DNA of the CDR3: TGTGCCAGCAGCGGACTAGCGGGACATGAGCAGTTCTTC. This encodes CASSGLAGHEQFF.

The rearrangement joins TRBV6-1 to TRBJ1-3; D not resolved. Looked up from germline, CDR1 is MNHNS and CDR2 is SASEGT. V lost 1 base to trimming and J lost 0 bases, with 7 bases between them. The CDR3 length is 15 residues. The CDR3 DNA reads TGTGCCAGCAGTGAAGATCGGGGCTCTGGAAACACCATATATTTT. It codes for CASSEDRGSGNTIYF.

Here the CDR3 reads CATSDSGRELTDTQYF. The CDR3 DNA follows: TGTGCCACCAGCGATAGCGGGAGAGAGCTCACAGATACGCAGTATTTT. The J gene is TRBJ2-3, the V gene TRBV15, with TRBD2 matching over 9 bases. This CDR3 is built from 16 residues. Looked up from germline, CDR1 is LNHNV and CDR2 is YYDKDF (reference sequence). V trimming: 5 bases; J trimming: 2 bases; junction bases outside the gene matches: 8.

The rearrangement joins TRBV7-9 to TRBJ2-1; the match to TRBD2 covers 11 bases. Germline trimming cut 4 bases from V and 8 bases from J; bases unmatched to any gene: 7. CDR1 and CDR2 (germline): SEHNR, FQNEAQ (reference sequence). CDR3 length: 15 residues. The CDR3 DNA follows: TGTGCCAGCAGCTCTAGCGGGAGGCTCCCTGATGAGCAGTTCTTC. Protein product: CASSSSGRLPDEQFF.

The V call is TRBV10-2, the J call TRBJ2-7, with D tentatively TRBD1 (6 bases). This CDR3 is built from 12 residues. V was cut by 7 bases and J by 5 bases, with 12 bases left in between. Germline V CDR1 and CDR2: WSHSY, SAAADI. CDR3 residues: CASTNRVDEQYV. CDR3 coding DNA: TGCGCCAGCACCAACAGGGTCGACGAGCAGTACGTC.

J is TRBJ2-3 and V is TRBV19; D call uncertain. V lost 7 bases to trimming and J lost 0 bases, with 8 bases between them. CDR1 and CDR2 (germline): LNHDA, SQIVND (reference sequence). The CDR3 sequence is 13 residues long. Written as DNA, the CDR3 is TGTGCCAGTACAGGCCCGAGCACAGATACGCAGTATTTT. It is translated as CASTGPSTDTQYF.

V and J are TRBV4-1 and TRBJ2-3; a weak D match, TRBD1 (5 bases). The CDR3 length is 16 residues. The germline gives CDR1 MGHRA, CDR2 YSYEKL. V shed 0 bases and J shed 6 bases, with 16 bases lying between them. The CDR3: CASSQDPGSLIDTQYF. In DNA form, the CDR3 reads TGCGCCAGCAGCCAAGATCCAGGGTCTTTGATCGATACGCAGTATTTT.

The chain's CDR3 is CASSLTAGLAATGELFF. CDR3 DNA sequence: TGTGCCAGCAGCTTAACGGCGGGACTAGCTGCGACCGGGGAGCTGTTTTTT. The gene calls are TRBV7-3 and TRBJ2-2; 9 bases line up with TRBD2. After removal of 0 bases from V and 5 bases from J, the junction contained 7 bases not matched to a gene. CDR1 is SGHTA, CDR2 FQGTGA, per germline. There are 17 residues in the CDR3. Full variable domain (outside the CDR3, taken from reference TRBV7-3 and TRBJ2-2): GAGVSQTPSNKVTEKGKYVELRCDPISGHTALYWYRQSLGQGPEFLIYFQGTGAADDSGLPNDRFFAVRPEGSVSTLKIQRTERGDSAVYLCASSLTAGLAATGELFFGEGSRLTVL.